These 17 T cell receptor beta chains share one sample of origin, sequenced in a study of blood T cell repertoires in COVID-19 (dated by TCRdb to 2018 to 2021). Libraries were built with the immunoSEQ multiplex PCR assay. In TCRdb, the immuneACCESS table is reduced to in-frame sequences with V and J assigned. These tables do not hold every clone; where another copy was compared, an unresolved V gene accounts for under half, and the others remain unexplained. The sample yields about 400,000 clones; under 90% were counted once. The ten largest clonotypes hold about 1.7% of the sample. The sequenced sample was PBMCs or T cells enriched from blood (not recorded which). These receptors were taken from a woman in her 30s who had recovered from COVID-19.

Here the CDR3 DNA reads TGTGCCAGCAGTTTAGAATCGGGGTTCCCCTACAATGAGCAGTTCTTC. Translated, it gives CASSLESGFPYNEQFF. The chain joins TRBV27 to TRBJ2-1, with a tentative D call TRBD2 (5 bases). V lost 2 bases, J lost 2 bases, and 13 bases lay in between. The CDR3 consists of 16 residues. Germline V gene data show CDR1 as MNHEY and CDR2 as SMNVEV (reference sequence).

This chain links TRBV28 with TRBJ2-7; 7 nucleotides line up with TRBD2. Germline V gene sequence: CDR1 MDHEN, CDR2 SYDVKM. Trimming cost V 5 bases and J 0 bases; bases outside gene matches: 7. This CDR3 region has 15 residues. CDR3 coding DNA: TGTGCCAGCAGTACCCTTGGCGGGAGCTCCTACGAGCAGTACTTC. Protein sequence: CASSTLGGSSYEQYF.

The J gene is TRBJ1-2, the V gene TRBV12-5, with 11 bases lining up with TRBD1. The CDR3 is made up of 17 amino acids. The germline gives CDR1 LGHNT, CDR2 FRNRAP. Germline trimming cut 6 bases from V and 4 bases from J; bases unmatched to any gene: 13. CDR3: CASGHRTGGKIGYGYTF. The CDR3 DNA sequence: TGTGCTAGTGGACATCGGACAGGGGGCAAGATTGGCTATGGCTACACCTTC.

CDR3 in DNA: TGCGCCAGCAGCTTGGTTGGGGACAGCGGCTACACCTTC. Translated: CASSLVGDSGYTF. The chain carries TRBV5-1 and TRBJ1-2; TRBD1 agrees at 7 bases. Trimming at V came to 0 bases and at J to 8 bases, leaving 4 bases not matched to a gene. The length of the CDR3 is 13 residues. Germline V gene sequence: CDR1 SGHRS, CDR2 YFSETQ.

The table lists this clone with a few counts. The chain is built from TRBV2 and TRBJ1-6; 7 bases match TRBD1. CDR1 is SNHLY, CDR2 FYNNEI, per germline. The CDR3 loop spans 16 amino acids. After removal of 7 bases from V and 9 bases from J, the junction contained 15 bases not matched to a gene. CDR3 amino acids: CASTRGGGRVGSPLHF. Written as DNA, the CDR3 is TGTGCCAGCACCCGAGGAGGGGGCAGGGTCGGTTCACCCCTCCACTTT.

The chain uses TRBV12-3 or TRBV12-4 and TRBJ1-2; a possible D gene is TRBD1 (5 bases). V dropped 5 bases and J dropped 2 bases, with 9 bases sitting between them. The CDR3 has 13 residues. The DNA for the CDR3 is TGTGCCAGCAGTACCCGGGGGAACTATGGCTACACCTTC. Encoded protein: CASSTRGNYGYTF.

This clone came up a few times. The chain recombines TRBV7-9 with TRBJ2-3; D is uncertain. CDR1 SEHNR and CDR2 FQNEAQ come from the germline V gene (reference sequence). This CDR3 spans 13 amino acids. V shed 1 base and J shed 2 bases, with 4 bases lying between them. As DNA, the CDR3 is TGTGCCAGCAGCTTAGATCTCACAGATACGCAGTATTTT. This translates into CASSLDLTDTQYF.

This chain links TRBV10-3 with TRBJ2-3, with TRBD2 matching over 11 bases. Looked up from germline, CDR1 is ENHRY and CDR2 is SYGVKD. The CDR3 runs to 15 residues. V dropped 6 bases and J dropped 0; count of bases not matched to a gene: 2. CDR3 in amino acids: CAIRGLAESTDTQYF. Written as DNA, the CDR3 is TGTGCCATCAGGGGACTAGCGGAGAGCACAGATACGCAGTATTTT.

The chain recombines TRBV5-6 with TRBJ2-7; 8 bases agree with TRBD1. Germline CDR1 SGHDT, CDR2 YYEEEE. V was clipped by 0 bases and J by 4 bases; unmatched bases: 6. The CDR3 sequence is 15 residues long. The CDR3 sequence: CASSLGGTGLYEQYF. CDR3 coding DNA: TGTGCCAGCAGCTTGGGGGGGACAGGATTGTACGAGCAGTACTTC.

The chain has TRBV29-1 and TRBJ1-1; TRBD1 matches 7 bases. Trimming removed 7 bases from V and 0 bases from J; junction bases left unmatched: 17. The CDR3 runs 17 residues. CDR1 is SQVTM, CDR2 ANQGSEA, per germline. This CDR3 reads CSAISRDRFAMNTEAFF. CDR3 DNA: TGCAGCGCCATATCCCGGGACAGATTTGCGATGAACACTGAAGCTTTCTTT.

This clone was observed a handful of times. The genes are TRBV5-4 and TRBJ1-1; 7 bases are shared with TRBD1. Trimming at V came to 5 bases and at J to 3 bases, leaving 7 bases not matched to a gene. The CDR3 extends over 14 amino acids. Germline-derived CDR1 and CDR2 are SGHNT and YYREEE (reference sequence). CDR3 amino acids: CASSRYTGDTEAFF. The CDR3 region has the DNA TGTGCCAGCAGTCGATATACAGGGGACACTGAAGCTTTCTTT.

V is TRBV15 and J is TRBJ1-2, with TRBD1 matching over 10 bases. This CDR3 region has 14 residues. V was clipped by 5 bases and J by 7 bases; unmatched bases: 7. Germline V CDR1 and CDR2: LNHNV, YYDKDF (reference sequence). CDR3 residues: CATSATGQGGGYTF. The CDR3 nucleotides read TGTGCCACCAGCGCTACAGGACAGGGGGGTGGCTACACCTTC.

CDR3: CASSLFLQGPTYEQYF. The DNA of the CDR3 is TGTGCCAGCAGTTTATTCCTACAGGGGCCGACCTACGAGCAGTACTTC. This sequence joins TRBV27 and TRBJ2-7; TRBD1 matches 7 bases. After removal of 1 base from V and 2 bases from J, the junction contained 8 bases not matched to a gene. CDR1 and CDR2 from the germline V gene are MNHEY and SMNVEV (reference sequence). There are 16 residues in the CDR3.

CDR3 sequence: CSAGTGVKAGYTF. The DNA of the CDR3 is TGCAGCGCCGGGACAGGGGTAAAGGCGGGCTACACCTTC. The V and J genes are TRBV29-1 and TRBJ1-2; TRBD1 matches 10 bases. From germline, CDR1 is SQVTM and CDR2 ANQGSEA. The CDR3 is made up of 13 amino acids. Trimming removed 7 bases from V and 8 bases from J; junction bases left unmatched: 10.

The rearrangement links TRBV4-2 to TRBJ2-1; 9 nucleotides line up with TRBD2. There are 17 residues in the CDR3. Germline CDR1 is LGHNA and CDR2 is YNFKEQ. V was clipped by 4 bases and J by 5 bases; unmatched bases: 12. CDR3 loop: CASSPGLAGVGHNEQFF. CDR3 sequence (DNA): TGTGCCAGCAGCCCGGGATTAGCGGGAGTTGGGCACAATGAGCAGTTCTTC.

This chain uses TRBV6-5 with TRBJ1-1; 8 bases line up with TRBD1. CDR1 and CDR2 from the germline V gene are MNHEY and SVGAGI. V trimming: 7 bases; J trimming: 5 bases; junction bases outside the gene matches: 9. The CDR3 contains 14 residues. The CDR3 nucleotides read TGTGCCAGCAAATCCCGGACAGGGATTACTGAAGCTTTCTTT. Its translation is CASKSRTGITEAFF.

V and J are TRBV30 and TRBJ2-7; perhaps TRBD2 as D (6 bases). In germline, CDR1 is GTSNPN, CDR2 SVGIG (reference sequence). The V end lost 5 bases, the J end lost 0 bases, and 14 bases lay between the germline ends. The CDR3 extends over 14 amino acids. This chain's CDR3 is CAWERDLSSYEQYF. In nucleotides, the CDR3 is TGTGCCTGGGAACGGGACTTATCCTCCTACGAGCAGTACTTC.